This TCR beta chain originates from a study of identical twins. This clonotype was counted between two and nine times. Antigen unknown. General study points: The analysis was cross-sectional rather than longitudinal within donors. Recombination models fit unrelated individuals' TCR alpha sharing but underestimated twins'.

The CDR3 has 13 amino acids. V shed 4 bases and J 4 bases; nucleotides not matched to a gene: 4. Germline V gene sequence: CDR1 SGHDN, CDR2 FVKESK. From the 5' RACE reads, TCRdb called clonotypes with MiXCR, one entry per CDR3 protein. The sample has some 300,000 distinct CDR3 sequences, around an eighth seen once. The sample was also linked to a second study, of yellow fever vaccine responses in identical twins.

The clonotype was recovered from a woman under 30 in good health. Material for sequencing was CD8+ T cells sorted from blood. V is TRBV14 and J is TRBJ2-7, with 7 bases identical to TRBD2. CDR3 sequence reads: CASSRTSWYEQYF. In DNA, the CDR3 is TGTGCCAGCAGCCGGACTAGTTGGTACGAGCAGTACTTC.